These 12 T cell receptor beta chains were all obtained from the same sample, sequenced in a study of blood T cell repertoires in COVID-19. Libraries were prepared by immunoSEQ multiplex PCR; TCRdb keeps only in-frame clonotypes and omits some of them. Of 84,000 or so clones listed, more than 70% are singletons. Sequenced material: peripheral blood. Every receptor here comes from a man aged 80 or over with active or convalescent COVID-19.

The chain links TRBV19 to TRBJ1-6; 7 nucleotides agree with TRBD1. The CDR3 is 15 residues long. In germline, CDR1 is LNHDA, CDR2 SQIVND (reference sequence). Trimming took 5 bases from V and 6 from J; bases not matched to a gene: 7. DNA of the CDR3: TGTGCCAGTAGTCCTCGACAGGGACCTAATTCACCCCTCCACTTT. Protein product: CASSPRQGPNSPLHF.

The chain joins TRBV5-1 to TRBJ1-1; 7 bases are a match to TRBD1. Germline CDR1 and CDR2: SGHRS and YFSETQ. V was clipped by 0 bases and J by 1 base; unmatched bases: 6. The CDR3 consists of 16 residues. The CDR3 spells CASSLAVAGGNTEAFF. In DNA form, the CDR3 reads TGCGCCAGCAGCTTGGCCGTGGCAGGGGGGAACACTGAAGCTTTCTTT.

The rearrangement links TRBV5-1 to TRBJ2-1; possible D gene TRBD1, 5 bases. Germline V lookup: CDR1 SGHRS, CDR2 YFSETQ. Trimming removed 0 bases from V and 7 bases from J, with 14 bases in between. This CDR3 has 15 amino acids. This CDR3 is CASSLGTPAANEQFF. The CDR3 DNA follows: TGCGCCAGCAGCTTGGGGACACCGGCCGCGAATGAGCAGTTCTTC.

The rearrangement joins TRBV30 to TRBJ1-1; D is possibly TRBD1 (5 bases). V lost 3 bases and J lost 6, with 20 bases in between. From germline, CDR1 is GTSNPN and CDR2 SVGIG (reference sequence). CDR3 length: 15 residues. The CDR3, as DNA: TGTGCCTGGAGACCCCTCTCAGGGTTTAGGCCTGAAGCTTTCTTT. It is translated as CAWRPLSGFRPEAFF.

The genes are TRBV10-3 and TRBJ2-1; 9 bases agree with TRBD1. Germline lookup yields CDR1 ENHRY and CDR2 SYGVKD. With V trimmed by 8 bases and J by 6 bases, 8 bases remained unmatched. This CDR3 has 14 amino acids. CDR3 coding DNA: TGTGCCATCGACGGGACAGGGTTAGGCAATGAGCAGTTCTTC. Its translation: CAIDGTGLGNEQFF.

The J gene is TRBJ1-2, the V gene TRBV5-1; 7 bases map to TRBD1. CDR3 length: 13 amino acids. J lost 4 bases, V lost 4 bases, and 4 bases had no gene match. Germline CDR1 reads SGHRS; CDR2 reads YFSETQ. CDR3 bases: TGCGCCAGCAGCCCATGGACAGGCTATGGCTACACCTTC. Amino acids: CASSPWTGYGYTF.

This chain connects TRBV19 to TRBJ2-2; D is undetermined. V lost 0 bases, J lost 4 bases, and 6 bases lay in between. Germline V gene data show CDR1 as LNHDA and CDR2 as SQIVND (reference sequence). CDR3 length: 14 amino acids. The CDR3 sequence is CASSIETSTGELFF. CDR3 bases: TGTGCCAGTAGTATAGAAACAAGCACCGGGGAGCTGTTTTTT.

There are a few counts of this clone. The rearrangement links TRBV18 to TRBJ1-1; TRBD1 aligns across 8 bases. Germline CDR1 and CDR2: KGHSH and LQKENI. This CDR3 has 15 amino acids. V was clipped by 3 bases and J by 3 bases; unmatched bases: 6. In DNA form, the CDR3 reads TGTGCCAGCTCACCGGACAGGGTATGGCACACTGAAGCTTTCTTT. Translated: CASSPDRVWHTEAFF.

The chain recombines TRBV5-1 with TRBJ2-3; 13 bases map to TRBD2. This CDR3 has 17 residues. V trimming: 2 bases; J trimming: 0 bases; junction bases outside the gene matches: 3. Germline V gene lookup returns CDR1 SGHRS and CDR2 YFSETQ. The CDR3 DNA reads as TGCGCCAGCAGCTTCCGGACTAGCGGGGGAAGCACAGATACGCAGTATTTT. It codes for CASSFRTSGGSTDTQYF.

The CDR3 coding sequence is TGTGCCAGCAGTGCGACTAGCGGACTGAGCTCCTACAATGAGCAGTTCTTC. Encoded protein: CASSATSGLSSYNEQFF. The rearrangement uses TRBV25-1 and TRBJ2-1, with 9 bases fitting TRBD2. Germline CDR1 reads MGHDK; CDR2 reads SYGVNS. V was clipped by 4 bases and J by 0 bases; unmatched bases: 7. The CDR3 consists of 17 residues. Full variable domain (rest looked up from reference TRBV25-1 and TRBJ2-1): EADIYQTPRYLVIGTGKKITLECSQTMGHDKMYWYQQDPGMELHLIHYSYGVNSTEKGDLSSESTVSRIRTEHFPLTLESARPSHTSQYLCASSATSGLSSYNEQFFGPGTRLTVL.

V gene TRBV5-4 combines with J gene TRBJ2-7, with unresolved D. The CDR3 has 14 amino acids. The germline gives CDR1 SGHNT, CDR2 YYREEE (reference sequence). V lost 4 bases and J lost 0, with 11 bases in between. The CDR3 loop reads CASSPDINSYEQYF. For the CDR3, the DNA is TGTGCCAGCAGCCCTGACATCAACTCCTACGAGCAGTACTTC.

V usage is TRBV6-2 or TRBV6-3 and J usage is TRBJ2-1, with D perhaps matching TRBD2 (5 bases). In germline, CDR1 is MNHEY, CDR2 SVGEGT. Trimming pared 4 bases from V and 3 bases from J, leaving 16 bases between. The CDR3 contains 16 residues. CDR3 amino acids: CASSFPLGEGYNEQFF. The DNA of the CDR3 is TGTGCCAGCAGTTTCCCACTGGGCGAGGGCTACAATGAGCAGTTCTTC.